Listed below are T cell receptor beta chains from one sample, sequenced in a study of cytomegalovirus exposure and HLA in healthy donors. Assay used: immunoSEQ multiplex PCR; TCRdb lists only in-frame clones, some missing. The sample holds approximately 150,000 clones; 64% are singletons and the top ten take about 3%. Sample: PBMCs. Source of these receptors: a woman aged 30 to 39 in good health and CMV-seropositive. Each CDR3 is given with its conserved first and last residue. A D gene is named only where the DNA matches it firmly. Only part of the rows carry a size: once, few, many, or a class if the clone is expanded.

abundance	d_gene	j_gene	v_gene	len	CDR3nt	CDR3aa
-	TRBD1	TRBJ2-2	TRBV19	14	TGTGCCAGTAGTCCGACAGGGGTCACCGGGGAGCTGTTTTTT	CASSPTGVTGELFF
few	-	TRBJ2-7	TRBV10-2	16	TGCGCCAGCAGTGAGTCCCTAGGACACCTCTCCTACGAGCAGTACTTC	CASSESLGHLSYEQYF
-	-	TRBJ1-4	TRBV9	15	TGTGCCAGCAGCCCCCGGACAGCACTAAATGAAAAACTGTTTTTT	CASSPRTALNEKLFF
-	-	TRBJ1-1	TRBV6-5	15	TGTGCCAGCAGTCGGATAATAGCCGGGAGCACTGAAGCTTTCTTT	CASSRIIAGSTEAFF
-	TRBD1	TRBJ2-5	TRBV9	15	TGTGCCAGCAGCTTGCGGACAGGGGTTGGGGAGACCCAGTACTTC	CASSLRTGVGETQYF
-	-	TRBJ1-2	TRBV30	12	TGTGCCTGGAGTACCCAGGCCCCTGGCTACACCTTC	CAWSTQAPGYTF
-	TRBD1	TRBJ1-5	TRBV6-1	15	TGTGCCAGCAGTACCACAGGGGCCGGCAATCAGCCCCAGCATTTT	CASSTTGAGNQPQHF
-	-	TRBJ1-2	TRBV2	15	TGTGCCAGCAGTGATACCGGGGTTACTAACTATGGCTACACCTTC	CASSDTGVTNYGYTF
few	-	TRBJ1-2	TRBV19	13	TGTGCCAGTAGTATAGTGCGCCCCTCCGGCTACACCTTC	CASSIVRPSGYTF
-	-	TRBJ2-5	TRBV29-1	15	TGCAGCGTTGCTTGGTCTAGCGCGTACCAAGAGACCCAGTACTTC	CSVAWSSAYQETQYF
-	TRBD1	TRBJ1-5	TRBV5-6	17	TGTGCCAGCAGCTTGGCCCGGGACAGCGAGGGCAATCAGCCCCAGCATTTT	CASSLARDSEGNQPQHF
-	TRBD1	TRBJ2-2	TRBV5-1	14	TGCGCCAGCGTGGGACAGGCGAACACCGGGGAGCTGTTTTTT	CASVGQANTGELFF